Shown below are 15 T cell receptor beta chains from a single sample sequenced in a study of blood T cells in healthy people across ages. For the second PCR, which ran for roughly 6 to 12 cycles, a sample-barcoded 5' primer and a J-beta primer mix were used. TCRdb analysed the 5' RACE reads with MiXCR anew, one entry per CDR3 protein. Of approximately 800,000 distinct CDR3 sequences in the sample, about 55% were seen once. Sequencing was performed on blood. These receptors all come from an elderly man in good health.

J is TRBJ2-7 and V is TRBV29-1; possibly TRBD2 for D (5 bases). V gave up 4 bases and J gave up 5 bases, with 12 bases separating them. This CDR3 comprises 12 residues. CDR1 and CDR2 from the germline V gene are SQVTM and ANQGSEA. The CDR3 spells CSVGSLANEQYF. In nucleotides, the CDR3 is TGCAGCGTTGGCAGCCTAGCAAACGAGCAGTACTTC.

The V gene is TRBV29-1, the J gene TRBJ2-5; D remains ambiguous. The germline CDR1 and CDR2 sequences are SQVTM and ANQGSEA. The CDR3 runs to 11 residues. The V and J ends lost 3 bases and 5 bases respectively, with 7 bases between them. The CDR3 reads CSVEKGETQYF. CDR3 bases: TGCAGCGTTGAGAAGGGCGAGACCCAGTACTTC.

The rearrangement links TRBV30 to TRBJ2-7, with 13 positions matching TRBD2. CDR1 GTSNPN and CDR2 SVGIG come from the germline V gene (reference sequence). The CDR3 is 13 residues long. V dropped 8 bases and J dropped 7; count of bases not matched to a gene: 8. The CDR3 DNA sequence: TGTGCCAGTGGACTAGCGGGAGCCCGTGAGCAGTACTTC. As protein: CASGLAGAREQYF.

In its sample, this clonotype was seen a few times. The gene calls are TRBV20-1 and TRBJ1-6; D possibly corresponds to TRBD1 (5 bases). The germline gives CDR1 DFQATT, CDR2 SNEGSKA (reference sequence). This CDR3 is built from 15 residues. V was cut by 0 bases and J by 6 bases, with 12 bases left in between. The CDR3 coding sequence is TGCAGTGCTAGAGAAACGGGACGGATTAATTCACCCCTCCACTTT. This codes for CSARETGRINSPLHF.

This clonotype was picked up a small number of times. This chain uses TRBV29-1 with TRBJ2-5, with D unclear. The CDR3 length is 10 residues. Germline V gene sequence: CDR1 SQVTM, CDR2 ANQGSEA. Trimming took 8 bases from V and 11 from J, leaving 15 bases between them. DNA of the CDR3: TGCAGCACCTTTTCTGAAAGGCAGTACTTC. Translated, it gives CSTFSERQYF.

On this clonotype: One end of the junction does not line up with germline, which may come from a read error. The genes are TRBV7-9 and TRBJ1-2; the match to TRBD1 covers 7 bases. Germline V gives CDR1 SEHNR, CDR2 FQNEAQ (reference sequence). This CDR3 is 15 amino acids long. The CDR3 here is CASSRLGTANYGYTF. CDR3 sequence (DNA): TGTGCCAGCAGCCGTCTGGGGACAGCAAACTACGGCTACACCTTC.

V and J are TRBV4-2 and TRBJ2-1, with 7 nucleotides matching TRBD2. After removal of 0 bases from V and 0 bases from J, the junction contained 11 bases not matched to a gene. The CDR3 length is 19 residues. The germline CDR1 and CDR2 sequences are LGHNA and YNFKEQ. The CDR3 bases are TGTGCCAGCAGCCAAGATCTACCTAGCGGCCTAGTCTCCTACAATGAGCAGTTCTTC. It yields the protein CASSQDLPSGLVSYNEQFF.

The chain joins TRBV5-5 to TRBJ2-1; possibly TRBD1 for D (6 bases). Germline values: CDR1 SGHKS, CDR2 YYEKEE (reference sequence). The CDR3 contains 16 residues. Trimming took off 5 bases at V and 0 bases at J, with 15 bases between the two ends. The CDR3 is CASRPQGSISYNEQFF. The CDR3 DNA is TGTGCCAGCAGACCACAGGGCTCTATCTCCTACAATGAGCAGTTCTTC.

The chain uses TRBV24-1 and TRBJ2-3; 8 bases align to TRBD1. Germline trimming cut 3 bases from V and 4 bases from J; bases unmatched to any gene: 5. In germline, CDR1 is KGHDR, CDR2 SFDVKD. The CDR3 contains 15 residues. The CDR3: CATSDVRTGPDTQYF. Written as DNA, the CDR3 is TGTGCCACCAGTGATGTGCGGACAGGGCCAGATACGCAGTATTTT.

This clonotype was detected a few times. V usage is TRBV20-1 and J usage is TRBJ2-1; unclear D gene. CDR3 length: 12 residues. Germline CDR1 is DFQATT and CDR2 is SNEGSKA (reference sequence). Trimming shortened V by 6 bases and J by 3 bases, and 9 bases separated the two germline ends. This CDR3 reads CSAPFVYNEQFF. The DNA of the CDR3 is TGCAGTGCCCCTTTTGTCTACAATGAGCAGTTCTTC.

There are a few counts of this clonotype. The rearrangement uses TRBV7-9 and TRBJ2-7; the match to TRBD1 covers 11 bases. V trimming: 5 bases; J trimming: 3 bases; junction bases outside the gene matches: 12. CDR1 and CDR2 (germline): SEHNR, FQNEAQ (reference sequence). This CDR3 has 17 amino acids. CDR3 DNA sequence: TGTGCCAGCAGCCTTGGACAGGGGGCTATTAATAACTACGAGCAGTACTTC. It translates to CASSLGQGAINNYEQYF.

This clonotype turned up a few times. In nucleotides, the CDR3 is TGTGCCAGCAGCTTAGCGTGGCAGGGACACACCCCCTACGAGCAGTACTTC. Residues: CASSLAWQGHTPYEQYF. The chain joins TRBV7-2 to TRBJ2-7; possibly TRBD1 for D (6 bases). The germline V gene encodes CDR1 SGHTA and CDR2 FQGNSA. V was pared by 0 bases and J by 2 bases, with 17 bases between. The CDR3 has 17 amino acids.

This clonotype was recorded only once. This sequence joins TRBV28 and TRBJ1-2; no reliable D call. The CDR3 covers 12 residues. V dropped 7 bases and J dropped 3 bases, with 9 bases sitting between them. The germline V gene encodes CDR1 MDHEN and CDR2 SYDVKM. Here the CDR3 DNA reads TGTGCCAGCAAGAACAGCCACTATGGCTACACCTTC. It specifies CASKNSHYGYTF.

This clonotype was seen only once. The chain combines TRBV5-1 with TRBJ2-3; TRBD2 matches 8 bases. The CDR3 is made up of 15 amino acids. V lost 4 bases, J lost 4 bases, and 8 bases stayed unmatched. Per the germline V gene, CDR1 is SGHRS and CDR2 is YFSETQ. The CDR3 loop reads CASSPGLVASDTQYF. The DNA for the CDR3 is TGCGCCAGCAGCCCGGGACTAGTGGCGTCAGATACGCAGTATTTT.

The chain is built from TRBV7-2 and TRBJ2-5; TRBD1 agrees at 7 bases. The CDR3 runs 18 residues. The germline V gene encodes CDR1 SGHTA and CDR2 FQGNSA. With V trimmed by 0 bases and J by 11 bases, 21 bases remained unmatched. DNA for the CDR3: TGTGCCAGCAGCTTAGCGAGCCCCCCCACAGGGGCGGGTAATGAGCAGTACTTC. Encoded protein: CASSLASPPTGAGNEQYF.